Sequencing of this TCR beta chain was carried out in a study of PD-L1 blockade in urothelial cancer. Time point of the sample: pretreatment peripheral blood. Data came from immunoSEQ multiplex PCR; TCRdb stores just in-frame clones and leaves some out. The sample has roughly 130,000 clones, 65% to 85% seen once; the top ten hold 2.5% to 4%. This clone is a singleton in its sample. Germline-derived CDR1 and CDR2 are SGHNT and YENEEA. Deletions cut 5 bases from V and 2 bases from J, with 12 bases between. The CDR3 covers 14 residues. The specimen was PBMCs, collected around atezolizumab (anti-PD-L1) treatment. The chain carries TRBV11-3 and TRBJ1-1, with D tentatively TRBD1 (5 bases). The origin of this receptor is a man in his fifties or sixties with urothelial cancer. The CDR3 DNA follows: TGTGCCAGCAGCCGCCAGGGTCCCAACACTGAAGCTTTCTTT. This encodes CASSRQGPNTEAFF.